Sequencing of this T cell receptor beta chain was carried out in a study of beta chain features in type 1 diabetes. Sorted CD4+ subsets: naive, central memory, regulatory, stem cell-like memory (CD45RO/CCR7/CD25/CD127/CD95/CD27 panel). As every portion of the isolated RNA was reverse transcribed, the sequencing read expressed TCRB transcripts. Profiling relied on immunoSEQ multiplex PCR, and the TCRdb table lists in-frame clones only, not all of them. There are hundreds of thousands of clones in the sample; roughly an eighth occur only once, and around 0.04% lies in the top ten. V dropped 5 bases and J dropped 4 bases, with 11 bases sitting between them. Germline V lookup: CDR1 LNHDA, CDR2 SQIVND (reference sequence). The CDR3 has 13 amino acids. Notes on this clone: Its antigen remains unidentified.

General study findings and limits: In comparison with healthy donors, patients had naive, central memory and Treg TCRB repertoires that appeared more similar. Significant though moderate, a shortening of TCRB CDR3s appeared in all four CD4+ subsets of Type 1 diabetes patients. Insertion counts at VDJ junctions were lower in type 1 diabetes patients, who also showed more deletions there.

This sequence originates from a man aged 18 to 29 with type 1 diabetes. The chain couples TRBV19 to TRBJ1-2, with D unresolved. Source material: naive CD4+ T cells from blood. In DNA form, the CDR3 reads TGTGCCAGTAGTCTCCCCTTGGGCTATGGCTACACCTTC. It codes for CASSLPLGYGYTF.